This T cell receptor (beta chain) was recovered during a study of T cell clonotyping in hematopoietic cell transplantation. Regarding this clone: Sequence at one end of the junction differs from germline and may be a read error.

Profiling relied on immunoSEQ multiplex PCR, and the TCRdb table lists in-frame clones only, not all of them. The table has approximately 26,000 clones, roughly 84% seen once. Germline CDR1 reads SGHAT; CDR2 reads FQDESV (reference sequence). This CDR3 is built from 12 residues. Time point here: recipient sample about 28 days before transplant, after cytoreduction. Samples: about 28 days before transplant, then days 30, 100 and 180 after. This TCR was sampled from a woman between 55 and 75 years old with acute myeloid leukemia. Some clones in this sample may be carry-over from other donors' samples. This sequence joins TRBV11-1 and TRBJ2-7; the D gene is possibly TRBD1 (5 bases). The specimen was peripheral blood mononuclear cells, collected before stem cell transplant. In DNA, the CDR3 is TGTGCCAGCAGCCTAAGAACAGGCCCTAGTATCTTC. As protein: CASSLRTGPSIF.